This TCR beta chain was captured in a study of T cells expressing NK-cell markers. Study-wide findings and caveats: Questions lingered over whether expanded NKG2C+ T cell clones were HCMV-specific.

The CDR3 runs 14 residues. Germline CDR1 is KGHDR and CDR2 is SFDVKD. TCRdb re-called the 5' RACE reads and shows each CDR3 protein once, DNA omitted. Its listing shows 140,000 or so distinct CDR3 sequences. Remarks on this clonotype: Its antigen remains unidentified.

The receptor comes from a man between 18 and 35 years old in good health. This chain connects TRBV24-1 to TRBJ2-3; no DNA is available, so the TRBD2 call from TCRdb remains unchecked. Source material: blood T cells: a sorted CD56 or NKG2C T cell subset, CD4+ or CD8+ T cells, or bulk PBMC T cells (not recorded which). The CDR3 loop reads CATLGPRSTDTQYF.